Below, 15 T cell receptor beta chains from the same sample are listed, as sequenced in a study of shared clonotypes between healthy human individuals. Assay used: immunoSEQ multiplex PCR; TCRdb lists only in-frame clones, some missing. The sample has approximately 2.5 million clones; approximately 94% are singletons. Sequencing used naive CD4+ T cells from PBMCs. Subset indicated: CD45RA+ positively selected. The receptors stem from a man in his late teens or twenties in good health. Some clones in this sample may be carry-over from other donors' samples.

This chain connects TRBV5-1 to TRBJ2-7; tentatively, D is TRBD2 (6 bases). The germline CDR1 and CDR2 sequences are SGHRS and YFSETQ. Trimming stripped 0 bases from V and 0 bases from J, with 13 bases between. The CDR3 runs to 16 residues. DNA for the CDR3: TGCGCCAGCAGCTTGGGTCCTAGCGTACTCTCCTACGAGCAGTACTTC. It yields the protein CASSLGPSVLSYEQYF.

This chain connects TRBV7-2 to TRBJ2-2; a weak D match, TRBD1 (7 bases). V was clipped by 5 bases and J by 3 bases, with 19 bases between them. This CDR3 has 17 residues. Germline V gene data show CDR1 as SGHTA and CDR2 as FQGNSA. The CDR3 sequence is CASSPSPDREDTGELFF. Written as DNA, the CDR3 is TGTGCCAGCAGCCCGAGTCCTGACAGGGAGGACACCGGGGAGCTGTTTTTT.

This clone was detected only once. The rearrangement links TRBV7-2 to TRBJ2-7; the D is unclear. The CDR3 extends over 15 amino acids. V was clipped by 0 bases and J by 0 bases, with 9 bases between them. CDR1 and CDR2 from the germline V gene are SGHTA and FQGNSA. CDR3 DNA sequence: TGTGCCAGCAGCTTAGCCCAGCTAGGCTCCTACGAGCAGTACTTC. It yields the protein CASSLAQLGSYEQYF.

This clone showed up just once. The chain recombines TRBV28 with TRBJ2-7, with D maybe TRBD1 (6 bases). Per the germline V gene, CDR1 is MDHEN and CDR2 is SYDVKM. V shed 11 bases and J shed 2 bases, with 13 bases lying between them. The CDR3 extends over 12 amino acids. CDR3 protein: CASKQGPYEQYF. The DNA of the CDR3 is TGTGCCTCAAAGCAGGGGCCCTACGAGCAGTACTTC.

The rearrangement links TRBV4-1 to TRBJ2-7; 11 positions match TRBD2. Per germline, CDR1 MGHRA and CDR2 YSYEKL. J gave up 7 bases and V 0 bases, and 5 bases lay outside the gene matches. The CDR3 covers 15 residues. CDR3 coding DNA: TGCGCCAGCAGCCAAGAGGGACTAGCGGTGTGGGAGCAGTACTTC. It yields the protein CASSQEGLAVWEQYF.

The V call is TRBV5-4, the J call TRBJ2-7; D unresolved. V was shortened by 4 bases and J by 6 bases, with 11 bases between the two germline ends. The length of the CDR3 is 12 residues. CDR1 SGHNT and CDR2 YYREEE come from the germline V gene (reference sequence). CDR3 amino acids: CASSLRTSEQYF. DNA of the CDR3: TGTGCCAGCAGCCTTAGGACCTCCGAGCAGTACTTC.

The chain employs TRBV4-3 and TRBJ1-1; D may be TRBD1 (6 bases). The CDR3 runs to 19 residues. V dropped 3 bases and J dropped 1 base, with 24 bases sitting between them. Per the germline V gene, CDR1 is LGHNA and CDR2 is YSLEER. In DNA, the CDR3 is TGCGCCAGCAGCCACTTACGCCCGGGACACACTCCCTCGAACACTGAAGCTTTCTTT. This gives the protein CASSHLRPGHTPSNTEAFF.

The chain recombines TRBV2 with TRBJ2-4; 8 bases are a match to TRBD2. CDR3 length: 15 amino acids. V lost 4 bases and J lost 7; bases outside the gene matches: 9. Germline CDR1 reads SNHLY; CDR2 reads FYNNEI. For the CDR3, the DNA is TGTGCCAGCAGTGTGGAGCGGGAGACCCCTAACATTCAGTACTTC. It encodes CASSVERETPNIQYF.

The J gene is TRBJ2-1, the V gene TRBV11-3; D may match TRBD1 or TRBD2 (5 bases each). CDR1 and CDR2 (germline): SGHNT, YENEEA. The germline V and J ends were trimmed by 1 base and 1 base, with 8 bases remaining between them. CDR3 length equals 15 residues. The CDR3 bases are TGTGCCAGCAGCTTAGGGGGGATATCCTACAATGAGCAGTTCTTC. Amino acids: CASSLGGISYNEQFF.

The chain joins TRBV9 to TRBJ2-5; D is unresolved. Trimming shortened V by 0 bases and J by 4 bases, and 16 bases separated the two germline ends. Germline CDR1 reads SGDLS; CDR2 reads YYNGEE. The CDR3 covers 16 residues. CDR3 protein: CASSVEAVFTLETQYF. The CDR3 nucleotides read TGTGCCAGCAGCGTAGAGGCCGTCTTTACCTTAGAGACCCAGTACTTC.

This rearrangement joins TRBV12-5 to TRBJ1-2; TRBD1 matches at 7 bases. Germline V CDR1 and CDR2: LGHNT, FRNRAP. The CDR3 runs 13 residues. The ends lost 5 bases at V and 2 bases at J; junction bases unmatched: 2. The CDR3 sequence: CASGQDRNYGYTF. For the CDR3, the DNA is TGTGCTAGTGGTCAGGACAGGAACTATGGCTACACCTTC.

This clone was counted a single time. CDR3 protein: CASSEGGGRVYEQYF. The CDR3 coding sequence is TGTGCCAGCAGTGAAGGTGGCGGGAGAGTCTACGAGCAGTACTTC. The rearrangement joins TRBV2 to TRBJ2-7; 7 nucleotides line up with TRBD2. The CDR3 contains 15 residues. V was pared by 1 base and J by 3 bases, with 6 bases of the junction left unmatched. Germline CDR1 is SNHLY and CDR2 is FYNNEI.

The rearrangement joins TRBV27 to TRBJ2-1; the D is unclear. The CDR3 is made up of 14 amino acids. V shed 8 bases and J shed 4 bases, with 15 bases lying between them. Germline assignment: CDR1 MNHEY and CDR2 SMNVEV (reference sequence). The CDR3 nucleotides read TGTGCCAGCTACGGCACGCGGTCATACAATGAGCAGTTCTTC. Translation gives CASYGTRSYNEQFF.

This clone was seen a few times. The sample holds other DNA sequences that translate to the same CDR3. V is TRBV30 and J is TRBJ1-5, with D unresolved. Germline V lookup: CDR1 GTSNPN, CDR2 SVGIG (reference sequence). Trimming shortened V by 2 bases and J by 4 bases, and 9 bases separated the two germline ends. This CDR3 comprises 13 residues. Here the CDR3 reads CAWSPGGNQPQHF. CDR3 sequence (DNA): TGTGCCTGGAGTCCCGGAGGGAATCAGCCCCAGCATTTT.

This chain uses TRBV28 with TRBJ1-1, with D perhaps matching TRBD1 (5 bases). Germline assignment: CDR1 MDHEN and CDR2 SYDVKM. The length of the CDR3 is 15 residues. Trimming pared 7 bases from V and 5 bases from J, leaving 20 bases between. In DNA, the CDR3 is TGTGCCAGCACGGATCCGGGACTAGGAGGTACTGAAGCTTTCTTT. This encodes CASTDPGLGGTEAFF.